The rows below give T cell receptor beta chains drawn from one sample of a study of T cells expressing NK-cell markers. From the 5' RACE reads, TCRdb lists one entry per CDR3 protein and no DNA. This sample's table has 250,000 or so distinct CDR3 sequences. The sample comprised blood T cells: a sorted CD56 or NKG2C T cell subset, CD4+ or CD8+ T cells, or bulk PBMC T cells (not recorded which). These TCRs come from a woman aged 18-70 years in good health. The CDR3 runs from the conserved cysteine through the conserved F or W.

TRBJ2-1	TRBV5-1	CASSGERFFLNEQFF
TRBJ2-1	TRBV5-1	CASSFTGSNNEQFF
TRBJ1-6	TRBV7-8	CASSSRAMENSPLHF
TRBJ1-2	TRBV28	CATSPADVGYTF
TRBJ2-6	TRBV27	CASSLKFSGANVLTF
TRBJ1-6	TRBV19	CASTSPVANSPLHF
TRBJ2-1	TRBV3-1	CASSQLAGGNEQFF
TRBJ2-1	TRBV10-3	CAISERLNNEQFF
TRBJ1-2	TRBV20-1	CSAREGAYYGYTF
TRBJ2-7	TRBV28	CASSFRPDWLTYEQYF
TRBJ1-5	TRBV19	CASSPGVQPQHF
TRBJ2-1	TRBV12-3/TRBV12-4	CASRPSGKDEQFF
TRBJ1-4	TRBV14	CASSRQGAWEKLFF
TRBJ2-3	TRBV3-1	CASSQAQSTDTQYF
TRBJ1-5	TRBV4-1	CASSPPQGGQGRQPQHF
TRBJ2-6	TRBV11-2	CASSLVSSGANVLTF
TRBJ2-3	TRBV2	CASRYLARTDTQYF
TRBJ2-2	TRBV10-3	CAISRGANTGELFF
TRBJ2-7	TRBV12-3/TRBV12-4	CASSLEGQGPYEQYF
TRBJ1-5	TRBV4-3	CASSQRVAYQPQHF
TRBJ2-5	TRBV9	CASSPNPGRQETQYF
TRBJ2-4	TRBV5-8	CASGPGTLAKNIQYF
TRBJ1-2	TRBV18	CASSPQTDANYGYTF
TRBJ1-1	TRBV20-1	CSVRRGVNTEAFF
TRBJ2-2	TRBV7-3	CASSLDANTGELFF
TRBJ2-3	TRBV6-2/TRBV6-3	CASSYSTSGFTDTQYF
TRBJ2-1	TRBV7-9	CASSLFLDSYNEQFF